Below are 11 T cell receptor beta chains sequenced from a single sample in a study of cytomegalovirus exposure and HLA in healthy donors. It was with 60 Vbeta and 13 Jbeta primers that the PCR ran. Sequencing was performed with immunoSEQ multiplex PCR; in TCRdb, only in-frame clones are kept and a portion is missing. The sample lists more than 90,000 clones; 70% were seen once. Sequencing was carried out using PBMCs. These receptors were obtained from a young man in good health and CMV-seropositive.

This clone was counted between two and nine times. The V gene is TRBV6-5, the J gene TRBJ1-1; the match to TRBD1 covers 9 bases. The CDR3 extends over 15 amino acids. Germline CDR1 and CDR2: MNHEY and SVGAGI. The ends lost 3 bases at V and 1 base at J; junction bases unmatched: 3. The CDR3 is CASSYPDRGNTEAFF. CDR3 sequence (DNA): TGTGCCAGCAGTTATCCGGACAGGGGGAACACTGAAGCTTTCTTT.

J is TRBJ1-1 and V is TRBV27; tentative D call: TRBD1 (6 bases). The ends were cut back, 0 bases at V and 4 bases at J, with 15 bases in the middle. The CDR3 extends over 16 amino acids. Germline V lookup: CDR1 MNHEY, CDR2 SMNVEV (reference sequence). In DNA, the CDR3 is TGTGCCAGCAGTTTATCAGGCAGGGGTGGAAGCACTGAAGCTTTCTTT. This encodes CASSLSGRGGSTEAFF.

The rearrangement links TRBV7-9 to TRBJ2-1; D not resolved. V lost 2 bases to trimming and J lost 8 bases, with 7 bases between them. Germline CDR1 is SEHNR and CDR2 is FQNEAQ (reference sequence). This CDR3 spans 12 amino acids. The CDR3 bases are TGTGCCAGCAGCTTATATTTTTATGAGCAGTTCTTC. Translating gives CASSLYFYEQFF.

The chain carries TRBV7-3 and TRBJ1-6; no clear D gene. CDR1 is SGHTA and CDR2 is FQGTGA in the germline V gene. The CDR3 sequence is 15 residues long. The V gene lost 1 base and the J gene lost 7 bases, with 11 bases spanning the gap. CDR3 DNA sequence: TGTGCCAGCAGCTTAAATCCCCTAAACAATTCACCCCTCCACTTT. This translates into CASSLNPLNNSPLHF.

CDR3 DNA sequence: TGTGCCGGGGGACAGGCAAGTGGCTACACCTTC. It translates to CAGGQASGYTF. The chain is built from TRBV2 and TRBJ1-2; the match to TRBD1 covers 8 bases. The V gene's germline CDR1 is SNHLY and CDR2 FYNNEI. This CDR3 region has 11 residues. The V gene end was trimmed by 11 bases and the J gene end by 7 bases; junction bases not matched to a gene: 6.

The CDR3 protein is CASSPQGVPSYEQYF. In DNA form, the CDR3 reads TGTGCCAGCTCACCACAGGGGGTCCCCTCCTACGAGCAGTACTTC. The V call is TRBV18, the J call TRBJ2-5; D might be TRBD1 (6 bases). The assigned J gene may be wrong: the sequence end matches TRBJ2-7 better. Germline V gives CDR1 KGHSH, CDR2 LQKENI. The CDR3 has 15 residues.

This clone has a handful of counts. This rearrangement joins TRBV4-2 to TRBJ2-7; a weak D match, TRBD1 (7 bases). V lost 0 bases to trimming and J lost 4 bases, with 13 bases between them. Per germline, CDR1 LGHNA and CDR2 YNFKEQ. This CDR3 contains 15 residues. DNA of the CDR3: TGTGCCAGCAGCCAAGATCGGGGGACAGCATACGAGCAGTACTTC. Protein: CASSQDRGTAYEQYF.

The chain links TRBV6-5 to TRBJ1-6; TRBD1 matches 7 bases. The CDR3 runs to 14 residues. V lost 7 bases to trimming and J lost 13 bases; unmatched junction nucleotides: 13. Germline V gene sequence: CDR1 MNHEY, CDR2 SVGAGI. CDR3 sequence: CASTRDSGYVPLHF. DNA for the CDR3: TGTGCCAGCACCAGGGACAGCGGGTATGTTCCCCTCCACTTT.

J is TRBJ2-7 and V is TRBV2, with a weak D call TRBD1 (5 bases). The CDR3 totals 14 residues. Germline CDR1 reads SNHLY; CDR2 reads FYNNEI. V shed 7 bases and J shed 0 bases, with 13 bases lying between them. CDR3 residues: CASTRTSSSYEQYV. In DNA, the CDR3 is TGTGCCAGCACTAGGACATCGAGCTCCTACGAGCAGTACGTC.

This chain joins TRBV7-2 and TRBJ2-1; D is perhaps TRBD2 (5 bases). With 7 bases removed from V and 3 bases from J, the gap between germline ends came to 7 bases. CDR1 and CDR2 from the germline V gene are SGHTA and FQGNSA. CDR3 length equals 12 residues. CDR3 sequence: CASMGDYNEQFF. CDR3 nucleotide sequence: TGTGCCAGCATGGGAGACTACAATGAGCAGTTCTTC.

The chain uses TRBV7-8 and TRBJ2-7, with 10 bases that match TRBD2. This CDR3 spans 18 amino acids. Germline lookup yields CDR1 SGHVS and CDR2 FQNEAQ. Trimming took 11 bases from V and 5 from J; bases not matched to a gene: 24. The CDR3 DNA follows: TGTGCCCAGATTCGGGATACGCAGCGGGAGGGCAGGTGCGACGAGCAGTACGTC. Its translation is CAQIRDTQREGRCDEQYV.